The 6 T cell receptor beta chains presented below share a single source sample, sequenced in a study of cytomegalovirus exposure and HLA in healthy donors. Assay used: immunoSEQ multiplex PCR; TCRdb lists only in-frame clones, some missing. The sample records some 170,000 clones, around nine tenths being singletons. The sequenced sample consisted of PBMCs. The receptors derive from a man aged 30 to 45 in good health and CMV-seropositive.

The J gene is TRBJ1-2, the V gene TRBV6-5; 11 positions match TRBD1. Unmatched junction bases numbered 10, after V lost 5 bases and J lost 8 bases. The CDR3 is 15 residues long. The germline V gene has CDR1 MNHEY and CDR2 SVGAGI. CDR3 nucleotides: TGTGCCAGCAGTCCGAGGTTGGACAGGGGGCAAGGCTACACCTTC. The encoded protein is CASSPRLDRGQGYTF.

The rearrangement joins TRBV30 to TRBJ1-3; tentative D call: TRBD1 (6 bases). The CDR3 length is 13 residues. Germline CDR1 and CDR2: GTSNPN and SVGIG (reference sequence). Trimming cost V 4 bases and J 2 bases, with 9 bases left between them. Here the CDR3 reads CAWTPGAGNTIYF. CDR3 DNA sequence: TGTGCCTGGACCCCAGGGGCTGGAAACACCATATATTTT.

This chain uses TRBV2 with TRBJ2-3, with 9 bases identical to TRBD2. The CDR3 runs 15 residues. The V gene end was trimmed by 4 bases and the J gene end by 2 bases; junction bases not matched to a gene: 4. Per germline, CDR1 SNHLY and CDR2 FYNNEI. In DNA form, the CDR3 reads TGTGCCAGCAGTGCCGAGGGACTAGCCACAGATACGCAGTATTTT. This sequence encodes CASSAEGLATDTQYF.

For the CDR3, the DNA is TGTGCCAGCAGCCCGGGGCCAGGGGAGCTGTTTTTT. Amino acid sequence: CASSPGPGELFF. The gene calls are TRBV6-5 and TRBJ2-2; TRBD1 or TRBD2 may be the D gene (5 bases each). From germline, CDR1 is MNHEY and CDR2 SVGAGI. Trimming shortened V by 6 bases and J by 8 bases, and 10 bases separated the two germline ends. The CDR3 length is 12 residues.

The chain uses TRBV6-1 and TRBJ2-3; perhaps TRBD2 as D (5 bases). V lost 5 bases to trimming and J lost 6 bases, with 15 bases between them. The CDR3 spans 14 residues. Germline-derived CDR1 and CDR2 are MNHNS and SASEGT. The CDR3, as DNA: TGTGCCAGCAGTCCCCTGGCTAGCAGCGATACGCAGTATTTT. Translated: CASSPLASSDTQYF.

The CDR3 nucleotides read TGTGCCAGCAGCCTGGGGCGTAATGAGCAGTTCTTC. Its protein product is CASSLGRNEQFF. This rearrangement joins TRBV14 to TRBJ2-1, with a tentative D call TRBD1 (5 bases). Germline V gives CDR1 SGHDN, CDR2 FVKESK. V gave up 4 bases and J gave up 7 bases, with 8 bases separating them. The CDR3 consists of 12 residues.